One sample yielded the 23 T cell receptor beta chains listed below, sequenced in a study of identical twins. TCRdb reanalysed the 5' RACE reads using MiXCR and keeps one entry per CDR3 protein. The sample yields approximately 300,000 distinct CDR3 sequences, just under 9.5% seen once. The same sample was also used in a study of yellow fever vaccine responses in identical twins.

Sequenced input: CD8+ T cells sorted from blood. The receptors shown here come from a young woman in good health.

The CDR3 DNA is TGTGCCACCAGTGATCGACAGGGAGGGGGCTATGGCTACACCTTC. Residues: CATSDRQGGGYGYTF. This chain connects TRBV24-1 to TRBJ1-2; 7 nucleotides align to TRBD1. After removal of 3 bases from V and 4 bases from J, the junction contained 7 bases not matched to a gene. This CDR3 region has 15 residues. The germline V gene has CDR1 KGHDR and CDR2 SFDVKD.

The chain has TRBV6-1 and TRBJ2-1, with 9 bases aligning to TRBD1. The germline V gene has CDR1 MNHNS and CDR2 SASEGT. Germline trimming cut 5 bases from V and 6 bases from J; bases unmatched to any gene: 20. This CDR3 comprises 19 residues. For the CDR3, the DNA is TGTGCCAGCAGTCCAACGACAGGGGGGAGCGGAAAATCTTTCAATGAGCAGTTCTTC. Translated, it gives CASSPTTGGSGKSFNEQFF.

The V call is TRBV3-1, the J call TRBJ1-1; 9 bases are shared with TRBD1. V dropped 3 bases and J dropped 5; count of bases not matched to a gene: 10. CDR1 and CDR2 (germline): LGHDT, YNNKEL (reference sequence). The CDR3 extends over 16 amino acids. The CDR3 coding sequence is TGTGCCAGCAGCCACAACCTAATGGACAGGGGAACTGAAGCTTTCTTT. Its translation: CASSHNLMDRGTEAFF.

The gene calls are TRBV5-6 and TRBJ2-2, with 7 bases that match TRBD1. CDR3 size: 13 residues. The trim removed 7 bases at V and 7 bases at J, leaving 7 bases unmatched. The V gene's germline CDR1 is SGHDT and CDR2 YYEEEE. The CDR3 sequence: CASWTGLVGELFF. CDR3 nucleotide sequence: TGTGCCAGCTGGACAGGTTTGGTCGGGGAGCTGTTTTTT.

This clonotype was observed at least ten times. V gene TRBV29-1 combines with J gene TRBJ2-1; D unclear. V shed 6 bases and J shed 3 bases, with 9 bases lying between them. This CDR3 contains 12 residues. The germline V gene encodes CDR1 SQVTM and CDR2 ANQGSEA. This chain's CDR3 is CSVPLNYNEQFF. CDR3 in DNA: TGCAGCGTGCCCCTTAACTACAATGAGCAGTTCTTC.

This clonotype was found a few times. The V call is TRBV11-2, the J call TRBJ1-2; D possibly corresponds to TRBD1 (5 bases). CDR1 and CDR2 from the germline V gene are SGHAT and FQNNGV. Trimming shortened V by 1 base and J by 3 bases, and 15 bases separated the two germline ends. The CDR3 has 16 residues. Here the CDR3 reads CASSLGPGPLDYGYTF. The CDR3 DNA follows: TGTGCCAGCAGCTTAGGTCCAGGGCCCCTTGACTATGGCTACACCTTC.

CDR3 amino acids: CASSFLAPGNEQFF. The CDR3, as DNA: TGTGCCAGCAGTTTTCTAGCGCCCGGCAATGAGCAGTTCTTC. J is TRBJ2-1 and V is TRBV28, with D possibly TRBD2 on 6 matching bases. The V end lost 3 bases, the J end lost 6 bases, and 12 bases lay between the germline ends. The CDR3 is 14 amino acids. CDR1 is MDHEN, CDR2 SYDVKM, per germline.

The chain is built from TRBV7-9 and TRBJ2-5; D may be TRBD2 (5 bases). CDR3 length: 14 residues. Germline loops: CDR1 SEHNR, CDR2 FQNEAQ (reference sequence). V dropped 5 bases and J dropped 1 base, with 11 bases sitting between them. Here the CDR3 reads CASSGRTGQETQYF. In DNA form, the CDR3 reads TGTGCCAGCAGCGGCCGGACTGGCCAAGAGACCCAGTACTTC.

This clonotype was seen a single time. V gene TRBV28 combines with J gene TRBJ2-5; D might be TRBD1 or TRBD2, each matching 5 bases. Germline values: CDR1 MDHEN, CDR2 SYDVKM. The germline V and J ends were trimmed by 10 bases and 1 base, with 16 bases remaining between them. CDR3 length equals 14 residues. The CDR3 DNA reads as TGTGCCACCCCGAAACCGGGACCCCAAGAGACCCAGTACTTC. Encoded protein: CATPKPGPQETQYF.

The chain uses TRBV2 and TRBJ2-3; D uncertain. Germline assignment: CDR1 SNHLY and CDR2 FYNNEI. This CDR3 region has 16 residues. Trimming pared 3 bases from V and 1 base from J, leaving 14 bases between. The DNA of the CDR3 is TGTGCCAGCAGTGAGAACACTGTAGTAGGCACAGATACGCAGTATTTT. Amino acids: CASSENTVVGTDTQYF.

This clonotype was found many times. This rearrangement joins TRBV11-2 to TRBJ2-3; no clear D. In germline, CDR1 is SGHAT, CDR2 FQNNGV. The CDR3 extends over 12 amino acids. Trimming left V 6 bases short and J 4 bases short, with 8 bases between. CDR3 loop: CASRSRPDTQYF. The CDR3 nucleotides are TGTGCCAGCAGGTCCAGGCCAGATACGCAGTATTTT.

This clonotype has just a few counts. The genes are TRBV10-3 and TRBJ2-5, with D tentatively TRBD1 (6 bases). Germline V gene sequence: CDR1 ENHRY, CDR2 SYGVKD. The CDR3 contains 17 residues. V lost 0 bases, J lost 0 bases, and 14 bases lay in between. The CDR3 coding sequence is TGTGCCATCAGTGAGTCGATGACCCGGGACAACCAAGAGACCCAGTACTTC. Its translation is CAISESMTRDNQETQYF.

This clonotype was observed a few times. The chain is built from TRBV24-1 and TRBJ2-5, with D perhaps assigned TRBD1 or TRBD2 (5 bases each). The CDR3 has 16 amino acids. The V gene lost 4 bases and the J gene lost 5 bases, with 19 bases spanning the gap. CDR1 is KGHDR and CDR2 is SFDVKD in the germline V gene. The CDR3 sequence is CATSEQTNFEGETQYF. The CDR3 DNA follows: TGTGCCACCAGTGAACAGACTAATTTCGAGGGGGAGACCCAGTACTTC.

This clonotype turned up a few times. The chain is built from TRBV13 and TRBJ2-2, with D perhaps matching TRBD2 (6 bases). This CDR3 comprises 13 residues. The germline CDR1 and CDR2 sequences are PRHDT and FYEKMQ (reference sequence). V gave up 6 bases and J gave up 6 bases, with 11 bases separating them. The CDR3 loop is CASSGGMSGELFF. DNA of the CDR3: TGTGCCAGCAGTGGGGGGATGTCCGGGGAGCTGTTTTTT.

This clonotype turned up a few times. V and J are TRBV13 and TRBJ2-3; maybe TRBD2 (6 bases). CDR1 is PRHDT and CDR2 is FYEKMQ in the germline V gene (reference sequence). The length of the CDR3 is 12 residues. V lost 4 bases and J 7 bases, leaving 9 bases between the germline ends. The CDR3 is CASSWDLHTQYF. As DNA, the CDR3 is TGTGCCAGCAGCTGGGACTTACATACGCAGTATTTT.

This clonotype was counted between two and nine times. The rearrangement links TRBV20-1 to TRBJ1-1, with a weak D call TRBD1 (5 bases). V gave up 6 bases and J gave up 6 bases, with 11 bases separating them. Germline loops: CDR1 DFQATT, CDR2 SNEGSKA (reference sequence). This CDR3 region has 11 residues. In DNA form, the CDR3 reads TGCAGTGCAAGGGGCCGGGCTGAAGCTTTCTTT. It codes for CSARGRAEAFF.

This chain joins TRBV10-3 and TRBJ2-5; TRBD2 agrees at 8 bases. V shed 6 bases, J shed 3 bases, and the junction held 6 bases outside the gene matches. The CDR3 totals 14 residues. Germline V gene lookup returns CDR1 ENHRY and CDR2 SYGVKD. The chain's CDR3 is CAISGLAFEETQYF. The CDR3, as DNA: TGTGCCATCAGCGGACTAGCTTTTGAAGAGACCCAGTACTTC.

The chain couples TRBV5-5 to TRBJ2-7, with 10 bases aligning to TRBD1. CDR3 length equals 15 residues. The V segment lost 5 bases and the J segment 6 bases; nucleotides outside the gene matches: 11. Germline CDR1 SGHKS, CDR2 YYEKEE (reference sequence). CDR3: CASSAPGQGFLEQYF. The CDR3 DNA sequence: TGTGCCAGCAGTGCTCCGGGACAGGGGTTTCTCGAGCAGTACTTC.

This clonotype was seen only a few times. The junction does not match germline at one end; this may be a read error. The chain employs TRBV6-5 and TRBJ1-5; TRBD1 matches 9 bases. Germline loops: CDR1 MNHEY, CDR2 SVGAGI. The length of the CDR3 is 16 residues. The chain's CDR3 is CASSNSGQGTNQPQHF. CDR3 coding DNA: TGTGCCAGCAGTAACTCGGGACAGGGTACCAATCAGCCCCAGCATTTT.

This clonotype was counted ten times or more. V usage is TRBV5-1 and J usage is TRBJ2-2, with D possibly being TRBD2 (6 bases). This CDR3 has 15 amino acids. V was cut by 0 bases and J by 5 bases, with 11 bases left in between. Per the germline V gene, CDR1 is SGHRS and CDR2 is YFSETQ. As DNA, the CDR3 is TGCGCCAGCAGCTTGGGGGGGGACCGGACCGGGGAGCTGTTTTTT. Amino acid sequence: CASSLGGDRTGELFF.

This clonotype has more than one count but fewer than ten. This chain uses TRBV7-2 with TRBJ2-1; D is unresolved. The CDR3 length is 13 residues. CDR1 and CDR2 from the germline V gene are SGHTA and FQGNSA. V lost 1 base and J 6 bases, leaving 7 bases between the germline ends. For the CDR3, the DNA is TGTGCCAGCAGCTTAGGATGGGCCAATGAGCAGTTCTTC. This encodes CASSLGWANEQFF.

This clonotype was seen a handful of times. The rearrangement uses TRBV7-6 and TRBJ1-2; D not resolved. V lost 2 bases to trimming and J lost 5 bases, with 12 bases between them. The CDR3 length is 14 residues. Germline CDR1 SGHVS, CDR2 FNYEAQ. The CDR3 loop is CASSLQVEGYGYTF. The CDR3 nucleotides are TGTGCCAGCAGCTTACAGGTCGAGGGTTATGGCTACACCTTC.

Only a few counts were recorded for this clonotype. The genes are TRBV7-9 and TRBJ2-7; the match to TRBD2 covers 7 bases. CDR1 and CDR2 (germline): SEHNR, FQNEAQ (reference sequence). Unmatched junction bases numbered 12, after V lost 5 bases and J lost 5 bases. This CDR3 is built from 15 residues. The CDR3: CASSTYERGSNEQYF. CDR3 nucleotide sequence: TGTGCCAGCAGCACATACGAGCGGGGTTCCAACGAGCAGTACTTC.